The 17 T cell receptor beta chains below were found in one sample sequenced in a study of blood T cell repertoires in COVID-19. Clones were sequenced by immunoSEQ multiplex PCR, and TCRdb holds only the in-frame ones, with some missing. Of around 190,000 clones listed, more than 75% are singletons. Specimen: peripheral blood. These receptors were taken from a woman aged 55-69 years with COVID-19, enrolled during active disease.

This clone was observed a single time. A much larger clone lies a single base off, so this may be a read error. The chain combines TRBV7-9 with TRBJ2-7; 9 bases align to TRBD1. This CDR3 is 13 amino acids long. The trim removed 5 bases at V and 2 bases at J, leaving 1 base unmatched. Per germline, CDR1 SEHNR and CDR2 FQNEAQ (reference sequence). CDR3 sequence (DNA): TGTGCCAGCAGCCGGGACAGGGCCTACGAGCAGTACTTC. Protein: CASSRDRAYEQYF.

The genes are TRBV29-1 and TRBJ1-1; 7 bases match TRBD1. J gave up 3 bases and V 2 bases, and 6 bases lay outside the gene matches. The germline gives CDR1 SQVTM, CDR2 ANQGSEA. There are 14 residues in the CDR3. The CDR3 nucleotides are TGCAGCGTTGAACCCTCCAGGGGGTACACTGAAGCTTTCTTT. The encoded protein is CSVEPSRGYTEAFF.

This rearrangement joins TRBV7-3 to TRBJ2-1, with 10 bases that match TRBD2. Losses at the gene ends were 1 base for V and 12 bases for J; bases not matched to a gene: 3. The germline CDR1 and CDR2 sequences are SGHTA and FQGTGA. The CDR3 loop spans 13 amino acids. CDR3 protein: CASSLKGTSVQFF. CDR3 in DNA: TGTGCCAGCAGCTTAAAGGGGACTAGCGTGCAGTTCTTC.

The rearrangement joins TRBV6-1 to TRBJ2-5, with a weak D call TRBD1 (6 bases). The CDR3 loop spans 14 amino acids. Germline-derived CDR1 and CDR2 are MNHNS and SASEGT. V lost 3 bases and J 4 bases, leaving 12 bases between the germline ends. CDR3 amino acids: CASSDGRGRETQYF. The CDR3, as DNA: TGTGCCAGCAGTGATGGCAGGGGACGAGAGACCCAGTACTTC.

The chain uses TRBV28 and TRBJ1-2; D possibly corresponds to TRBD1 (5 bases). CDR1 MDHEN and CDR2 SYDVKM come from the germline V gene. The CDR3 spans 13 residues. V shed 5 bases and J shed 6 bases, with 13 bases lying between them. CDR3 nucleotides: TGTGCCAGCAGTATCAGGGTTCCGGATGGCTACACCTTC. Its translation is CASSIRVPDGYTF.

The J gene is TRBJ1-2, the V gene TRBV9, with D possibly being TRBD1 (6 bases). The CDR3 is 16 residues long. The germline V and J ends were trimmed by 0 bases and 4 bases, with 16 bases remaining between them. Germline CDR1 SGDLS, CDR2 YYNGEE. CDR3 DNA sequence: TGTGCCAGCAGCGTAGGTTCGAGACAGGCTATCTATGGCTACACCTTC. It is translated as CASSVGSRQAIYGYTF.

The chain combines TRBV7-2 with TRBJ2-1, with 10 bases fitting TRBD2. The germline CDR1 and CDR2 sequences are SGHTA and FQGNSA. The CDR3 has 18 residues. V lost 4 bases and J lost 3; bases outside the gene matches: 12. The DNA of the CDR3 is TGTGCCAGCAGCTCTACTAGCGGGATCAATTGGGGCTACAATGAGCAGTTCTTC. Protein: CASSSTSGINWGYNEQFF.

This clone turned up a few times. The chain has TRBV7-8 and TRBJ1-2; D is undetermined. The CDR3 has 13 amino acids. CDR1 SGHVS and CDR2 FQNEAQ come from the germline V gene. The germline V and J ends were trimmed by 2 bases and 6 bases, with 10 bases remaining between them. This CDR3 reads CASSLQIQDGYTF. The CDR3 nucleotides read TGTGCCAGCAGCTTACAGATTCAGGATGGCTACACCTTC.

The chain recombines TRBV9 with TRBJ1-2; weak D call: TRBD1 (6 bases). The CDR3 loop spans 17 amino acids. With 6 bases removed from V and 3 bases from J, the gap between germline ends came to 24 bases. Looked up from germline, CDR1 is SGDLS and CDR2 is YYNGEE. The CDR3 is CASKRDDGTRDDYGYTF. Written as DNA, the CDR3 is TGTGCCAGCAAGAGAGACGACGGGACACGGGACGACTATGGCTACACCTTC.

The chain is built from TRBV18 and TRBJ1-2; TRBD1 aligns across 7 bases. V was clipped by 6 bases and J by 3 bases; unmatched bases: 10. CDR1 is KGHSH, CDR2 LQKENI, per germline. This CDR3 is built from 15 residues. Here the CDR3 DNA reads TGTGCCAGCTCTCAAGATCCAGGGGGGCACTATGGCTACACCTTC. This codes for CASSQDPGGHYGYTF.

The CDR3 coding sequence is TGTGCCAGCAGTGAGGGGCCGTCGGGGACCCAGTACTTC. Its translation: CASSEGPSGTQYF. This sequence joins TRBV2 and TRBJ2-5; TRBD1 might be the D (5 bases). Deletions cut 3 bases from V and 7 bases from J, with 12 bases between. The CDR3 is made up of 13 amino acids. Germline lookup yields CDR1 SNHLY and CDR2 FYNNEI.

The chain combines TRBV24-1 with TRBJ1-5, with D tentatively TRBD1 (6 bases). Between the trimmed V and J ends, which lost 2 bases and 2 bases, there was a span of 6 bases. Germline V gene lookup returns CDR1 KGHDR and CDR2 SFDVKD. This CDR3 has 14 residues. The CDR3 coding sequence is TGTGCCACCAGTGATTACAGGGGCAATCAGCCCCAGCATTTT. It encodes CATSDYRGNQPQHF.

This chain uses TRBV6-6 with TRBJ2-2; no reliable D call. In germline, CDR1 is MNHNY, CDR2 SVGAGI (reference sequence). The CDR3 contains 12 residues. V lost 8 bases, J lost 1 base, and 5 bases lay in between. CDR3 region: CASDKNTGELFF. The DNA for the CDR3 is TGTGCCAGCGACAAGAACACCGGGGAGCTGTTTTTT.

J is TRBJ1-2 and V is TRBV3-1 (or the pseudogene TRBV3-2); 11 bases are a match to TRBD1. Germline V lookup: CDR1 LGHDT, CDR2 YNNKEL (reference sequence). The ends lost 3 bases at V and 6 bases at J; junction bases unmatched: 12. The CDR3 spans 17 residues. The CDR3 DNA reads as TGTGCCAGCAGCCAGGGGGGACAGGGGGTAAGAACAGATGGCTACACCTTC. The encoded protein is CASSQGGQGVRTDGYTF.

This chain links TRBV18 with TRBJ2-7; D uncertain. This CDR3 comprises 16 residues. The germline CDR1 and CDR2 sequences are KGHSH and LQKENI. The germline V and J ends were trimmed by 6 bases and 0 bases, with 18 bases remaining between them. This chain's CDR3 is CASSSRSRNPSYEQYF. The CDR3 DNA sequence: TGTGCCAGCTCCTCCCGATCGAGAAATCCCTCCTACGAGCAGTACTTC.

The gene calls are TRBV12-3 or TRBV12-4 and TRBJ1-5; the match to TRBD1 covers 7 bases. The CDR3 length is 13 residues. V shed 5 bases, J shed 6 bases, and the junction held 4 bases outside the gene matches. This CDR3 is CASSLTGLQPQHF. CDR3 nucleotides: TGTGCCAGCAGTCTGACAGGGCTTCAGCCCCAGCATTTT.

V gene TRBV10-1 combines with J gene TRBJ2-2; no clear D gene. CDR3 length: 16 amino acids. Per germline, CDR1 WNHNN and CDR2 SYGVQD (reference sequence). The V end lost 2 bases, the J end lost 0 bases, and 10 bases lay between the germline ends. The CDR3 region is CASSEGAFTNTGELFF. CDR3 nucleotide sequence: TGCGCCAGCAGTGAGGGAGCATTCACGAACACCGGGGAGCTGTTTTTT.